This paragraph covers one T cell receptor (beta chain) sequence. The antigen this receptor binds is unknown. Per-base qualities were not stored, and no clone one base away is much larger. The CDR3, cysteine through phenylalanine, is 14 amino acids long. The CDR3 DNA has 42 bases and is translated from base 1. V is trimmed back by 2 bases and J by 4 bases, and the junction contains 3 bases that no gene match accounts for. From the germline V gene, CDR1 is SGHTA and CDR2 is FQGNSA. The data derive from a study of shared clonotypes between healthy human individuals (dated by TCRdb to the early 2020s). The study in broad terms: A couple of women and three men aged 18 to 49 years were included in the cohort. Per donor, three plates each were used for CD4 naive and CD4 memory, two for CD8 naive, and one for CD8 memory. To estimate repertoire size and how much clonotypes are shared between individuals, the study performed deep sequencing of blood TCR repertoires from roughly five healthy adults. Different laboratories and diverse techniques were used to prepare libraries and sequence TCR repertoires, to increase sequencing depth and limit assay-specific biases. Per donor, leukapheresis produced somewhere between about 0.8 and 9 billion PBMCs.

The study at large found these results: Sharing across a few donors was observed for 4.5% to 6.5% of naive CD4, 3.5% of naive CD8, 2% to 2.5% of memory CD4, and around 0.44% of memory CD8 clonotypes. Incomplete sequencing was indicated by rarefaction of sorted-subset datasets, despite the large sequencing depth. Pairwise subsampling led to the expectation that sequencing depth would affect the degree of clonotype sharing among donors. The small number of donors limited the genetic and exposure-history diversity represented. Estimated clonotype richness was generally larger for naive than for memory subsets. Compared with non-shared clonotypes, clonotypes shared by all four sorted-subset donors had higher generation probabilities. Sampling was restricted to blood, and TCR repertoires in tissues likely differ from the TCR repertoires found in blood.

TCR CDR3 regions were amplified from genomic DNA by multiplex PCR using the deep immunoSEQ assay. Extracted genomic DNA from each cell subset was spread evenly across all wells of several immunoSEQ 96-well plates, with each plate serving as a replicate. For sorted subsets, 200 to 250 ng genomic DNA, equal to some 28,000 T cell genomes, was loaded into each replicate PCR. The purified libraries were quantified using a Qubit 3.0 fluorometer, sized with a Bioanalyzer 2100, and then quantified again using the KAPA Library Quantification kit. Each immunoSEQ 96-well plate was sequenced on its own single-read 150-cycle Illumina NextSeq 550 flow cell. The original methods were these. Because the immunoSEQ output included only junctional sequences and no quality scores, the filtering could not be the same as the filtering used for full-length reads. To assign V/J genes and CDR3, sequences were annotated against IMGT germline references using PyIR, a Python wrapper for IgBLAST v1.9. Any read was removed if the V/J assignment was weak (E-value above 1e-6), the CDR3 was missing, or the read contained stop codons, out-of-frame junctions, or ambiguous translated residues. A V3J clonotype was defined by an identical inferred V gene, J gene, and CDR3 amino acid sequence. Percentage overlap between repertoires was calculated by dividing the number of shared unique clonotypes by the size of the smaller repertoire. Repertoire richness was assessed with RTK rarefaction, the Chao1 estimator, and Recon v2.1 estimates of unobserved clonotypes. For all TCRbeta clonotypes obtained by the gDNA method from four donors, generation probabilities were computed with OLGA. TCRdb provides this immuneACCESS table in a form limited to in-frame rearrangements. Some clones are lacking; in checked studies, under half of them reflect an unresolved V gene, and why the rest are absent is not known. D and trimming were read from the DNA, whereas the V and J calls and clone size are those reported in that table. This sample has more than 1 million clones in its table, and around 78% of those were observed once. The top ten hold around 0.47% of the sample.

Donors were healthy HIV-negative adults with no recently reported acute infections or vaccinations. Only Caucasian adults living in Nashville, Tennessee, USA were represented among the donors. Magnetic negative selection was used to enrich CD4+ T cells, after which naive cells were positively selected on CD45RA and the negative fraction became the memory subset. After blood collection by leukapheresis, PBMCs were isolated using Ficoll-Histopaque density gradient centrifugation and then cryopreserved in the vapor phase of liquid nitrogen. Purity and quantity of every magnetically sorted T cell population were checked by analytical flow cytometry. Each sorted fraction had its genomic DNA isolated and then quantified by UV absorbance on a Nanodrop 2000c.

Source material: memory CD4+ T cells from PBMCs. The sample's cell subset or site label, in plain terms: CD45RA-negative fraction. The sequence links TRBV7-2 to TRBJ2-7; TRBD2 fits 9 bases in the junction. The receptor was isolated from a man between 18 and 35 years old in good health. Some clones in this sample may be carry-over from other donors' samples. CDR3 region: CASSLRTSEYEQYF. The DNA is as follows: TGTGCCAGCAGCTTAAGGACTAGCGAATACGAGCAGTACTTC.